The 5 T cell receptor beta chains below all came from one sample that was sequenced in a study of cytotoxic CD8 clonotypes in ibrutinib-treated CLL. Method: immunoSEQ multiplex PCR; TCRdb's copy keeps in-frame clones and lacks some. The sample comprises approximately 340,000 clones, 60% to 80% of which are singletons, and around 6.5% rests with the top ten. The sample was PBMCs, taken after 36 months of ibrutinib treatment. The receptors stem from a human donor with chronic lymphocytic leukemia.

This sequence joins TRBV7-3 and TRBJ2-6; 7 bases are a match to TRBD1. Germline loops: CDR1 SGHTA, CDR2 FQGTGA. The CDR3 spans 15 residues. The trim removed 4 bases at V and 3 bases at J, leaving 3 bases unmatched. CDR3: CASSSRGFGANVLTF. DNA for the CDR3: TGTGCCAGCAGCTCCAGGGGGTTTGGGGCCAACGTCCTGACTTTC.

The chain couples TRBV19 to TRBJ1-2; 7 bases align to TRBD1. The V segment lost 3 bases and the J segment 0 bases; nucleotides outside the gene matches: 4. CDR1 and CDR2 (germline): LNHDA, SQIVND (reference sequence). The CDR3 consists of 15 residues. The DNA of the CDR3 is TGTGCCAGTAGTATTCAGGGGACAGCTAACTATGGCTACACCTTC. Amino acid sequence: CASSIQGTANYGYTF.

CDR3 loop: CASSGGGRATYEQYF. For the CDR3, the DNA is TGTGCCAGCAGCGGCGGGGGGCGCGCTACCTACGAGCAGTACTTC. The V gene is TRBV13, the J gene TRBJ2-7, with 8 positions matching TRBD2. CDR1 and CDR2 (germline): PRHDT, FYEKMQ (reference sequence). This CDR3 region has 15 residues. With 5 bases clipped from V and 2 bases from J, the junction kept 8 bases outside the gene matches.

The V gene is TRBV7-8, the J gene TRBJ2-7; 8 bases match TRBD2. CDR3 length equals 16 residues. Germline values: CDR1 SGHVS, CDR2 FQNEAQ. With V trimmed by 4 bases and J by 2 bases, 10 bases remained unmatched. The chain's CDR3 is CASSSEGWTSPYEQYF. The CDR3 bases are TGTGCCAGCAGCTCTGAGGGGTGGACTAGCCCCTACGAGCAGTACTTC.

The J gene is TRBJ2-7, the V gene TRBV11-2; the match to TRBD1 covers 10 bases. This CDR3 has 15 residues. The V segment lost 1 base and the J segment 3 bases; nucleotides outside the gene matches: 3. Germline-derived CDR1 and CDR2 are SGHAT and FQNNGV. In DNA, the CDR3 is TGTGCCAGCAGCTTAGGACAGGGGGCTATCTACGAGCAGTACTTC. Its protein product is CASSLGQGAIYEQYF.